These 12 T cell receptor beta chains were all obtained from the same sample, sequenced in a study of blood T cell repertoires in COVID-19. Produced via immunoSEQ multiplex PCR; TCRdb's table is partial and in-frame only. The sample lists 120,000 or so clones, around 76% occurring once. The sample taken for sequencing was peripheral blood. These receptors all stem from a man aged 55 to 69 with acute or convalescent COVID-19.

The chain recombines TRBV28 with TRBJ1-6, with D tentatively TRBD1 (6 bases). The V gene lost 2 bases and the J gene lost 12 bases, with 17 bases spanning the gap. This CDR3 is built from 15 residues. Germline values: CDR1 MDHEN, CDR2 SYDVKM. The CDR3 DNA is TGTGCCAGCAGTTTACCGGGACAAGCCCTGGGACCCCTCCACTTT. Protein sequence: CASSLPGQALGPLHF.

The chain joins TRBV11-2 to TRBJ1-1; 11 positions match TRBD1. V gave up 0 bases and J gave up 4 bases; unmatched junction bases: 7. Germline V gives CDR1 SGHAT, CDR2 FQNNGV. The CDR3 is 17 amino acids. The CDR3 bases are TGTGCCAGCAGCTTAGATCGCCCGGGGACAGGGGGCACTGAAGCTTTCTTT. It translates to CASSLDRPGTGGTEAFF.

This chain connects TRBV29-1 to TRBJ1-4, with unresolved D. CDR3 length equals 11 residues. The germline V gene has CDR1 SQVTM and CDR2 ANQGSEA. V was cut by 4 bases and J by 7 bases, with 7 bases left in between. The CDR3 DNA sequence: TGCAGCGTTGCTTTCCGTGAAAAACTGTTTTTT. It yields the protein CSVAFREKLFF.

The chain employs TRBV16 and TRBJ1-5; no reliable D call. Trimming shortened V by 0 bases and J by 2 bases, and 8 bases separated the two germline ends. CDR1 is KGHSY, CDR2 FQNENV, per germline. The CDR3 is made up of 15 amino acids. The CDR3: CASSQSTVRNQPQHF. The CDR3 DNA reads as TGTGCCAGCAGCCAATCCACAGTCCGCAATCAGCCCCAGCATTTT.

This sequence joins TRBV14 and TRBJ2-1; TRBD2 aligns across 13 bases. V was clipped by 0 bases and J by 15 bases; unmatched bases: 8. The CDR3 has 15 residues. The germline CDR1 and CDR2 sequences are SGHDN and FVKESK. The CDR3 reads CASSQESRTSGSLFF. The CDR3 region has the DNA TGTGCCAGCAGCCAAGAAAGCAGGACTAGCGGGAGTCTGTTCTTC. Using reference TRBV14 and TRBJ2-1 for the parts outside the CDR3, the full variable domain is EAGVTQFPSHSVIEKGQTVTLRCDPISGHDNLYWYRRVMGKEIKFLLHFVKESKQDESGMPNNRFLAERTGGTYSTLKVQPAELEDSGVYFCASSQESRTSGSLFFGPGTRLTVL.

The V and J genes are TRBV3-1 (or the pseudogene TRBV3-2) and TRBJ1-1; D gene uncertain. Trimming removed 4 bases from V and 0 bases from J, with 6 bases in between. The germline V gene encodes CDR1 LGHDT and CDR2 YNNKEL (reference sequence). The CDR3 is made up of 13 amino acids. CDR3 DNA sequence: TGTGCCAGCAGCCCGCAGATGAACACTGAAGCTTTCTTT. It encodes CASSPQMNTEAFF.

The chain carries TRBV3-1 (or the pseudogene TRBV3-2) and TRBJ1-1; 7 bases map to TRBD1. The CDR3 is made up of 17 amino acids. Germline lookup yields CDR1 LGHDT and CDR2 YNNKEL (reference sequence). Unmatched junction bases numbered 11, after V lost 2 bases and J lost 2 bases. The CDR3 protein is CASSQSGRGTDNTEAFF. The DNA for the CDR3 is TGTGCCAGCAGCCAATCTGGTAGGGGGACAGACAACACTGAAGCTTTCTTT.

V is TRBV10-3 and J is TRBJ1-1; D is ambiguous. The CDR3 runs 15 residues. V gave up 0 bases and J gave up 1 base, with 9 bases separating them. Per the germline V gene, CDR1 is ENHRY and CDR2 is SYGVKD. The DNA for the CDR3 is TGTGCCATCAGTGAGTCAGGGAGAAAGAACACTGAAGCTTTCTTT. Its protein product is CAISESGRKNTEAFF.

The gene calls are TRBV2 and TRBJ2-7; possible D gene TRBD1, 6 bases. CDR1 is SNHLY and CDR2 is FYNNEI in the germline V gene. This CDR3 is 13 amino acids long. V was cut by 6 bases and J by 0 bases, with 9 bases left in between. CDR3 bases: TGTGCCAGCAGGGACAGAGCCTCCTACGAGCAGTACTTC. Translation gives CASRDRASYEQYF.

The rearrangement joins TRBV6-5 to TRBJ2-2; D possibly corresponds to TRBD1 (6 bases). The V gene's germline CDR1 is MNHEY and CDR2 SVGAGI. The CDR3 contains 15 residues. V was trimmed by 2 bases and J by 1 base, leaving 8 bases between them. Here the CDR3 reads CASSYGTLNTGELFF. CDR3 sequence (DNA): TGTGCCAGCAGTTACGGGACACTGAACACCGGGGAGCTGTTTTTT.

The chain carries TRBV18 and TRBJ2-2; 13 bases are a match to TRBD2. The CDR3 extends over 16 amino acids. The germline CDR1 and CDR2 sequences are KGHSH and LQKENI. Trimming at V came to 6 bases and at J to 4 bases, leaving 5 bases not matched to a gene. The CDR3 DNA is TGTGCCAGCTCCCGGACTAGCGGGGGTTCCACCGGGGAGCTGTTTTTT. Translation: CASSRTSGGSTGELFF.

This clone has only a few counts. The chain uses TRBV30 and TRBJ2-1; D gene uncertain. Germline lookup yields CDR1 GTSNPN and CDR2 SVGIG (reference sequence). V lost 5 bases and J lost 7, with 9 bases in between. The CDR3 is 11 amino acids. CDR3 protein: CAWSTRNEQFF. DNA of the CDR3: TGTGCCTGGTCGACCAGGAATGAGCAGTTCTTC.